The 6 T cell receptor beta chains below come from one sample, sequenced in a study of graft-versus-host responses after intestinal transplantation. Method: immunoSEQ multiplex PCR; TCRdb's copy keeps in-frame clones and lacks some. Among just over 20,000 clones listed, 89% were seen once. The material sequenced was PBMCs, taken approximately 65 days after intestinal transplantation. These receptors were obtained from a human patient who received an intestinal transplant, so some T cells may come from the graft donor.

The genes are TRBV9 and TRBJ1-2, with 7 bases aligning to TRBD1. V lost 4 bases, J lost 6 bases, and 9 bases stayed unmatched. The CDR3 consists of 14 residues. Germline V lookup: CDR1 SGDLS, CDR2 YYNGEE. CDR3 residues: CASSTDRVSDGYTF. For the CDR3, the DNA is TGTGCCAGCAGCACCGACAGGGTTTCGGATGGCTACACCTTC.

The chain joins TRBV6-5 to TRBJ2-7; no clear D gene. V was trimmed by 1 base and J by 0 bases, leaving 10 bases between them. Germline CDR1 MNHEY, CDR2 SVGAGI. The CDR3 is made up of 15 amino acids. CDR3 coding DNA: TGTGCCAGCAGTTACTATCGTGGAGTCTCCTACGAGCAGTACTTC. It codes for CASSYYRGVSYEQYF.

The chain carries TRBV10-3 and TRBJ2-7; the match to TRBD1 covers 9 bases. Germline V gene sequence: CDR1 ENHRY, CDR2 SYGVKD. This CDR3 region has 13 residues. V lost 6 bases and J lost 5; bases outside the gene matches: 5. The DNA for the CDR3 is TGTGCCATCAGGGGACAGGGTCTAGACGAGCAGTACTTC. Its protein is CAIRGQGLDEQYF.

The V call is TRBV19, the J call TRBJ1-2, with TRBD1 as a possible D gene (5 bases). The CDR3 consists of 16 residues. With 1 base removed from V and 3 bases from J, the gap between germline ends came to 15 bases. Germline-derived CDR1 and CDR2 are LNHDA and SQIVND (reference sequence). This CDR3 reads CASSIARGARDYGYTF. The CDR3 bases are TGTGCCAGTAGTATAGCCCGAGGGGCGCGGGACTATGGCTACACCTTC.

This clone was seen more than once but under ten times. The V call is TRBV6-5, the J call TRBJ1-5; 8 bases are a match to TRBD1. Germline assignment: CDR1 MNHEY and CDR2 SVGAGI. The V and J ends lost 6 bases and 7 bases, in that order; junction bases with no gene match: 11. The CDR3 consists of 15 residues. CDR3 in amino acids: CASSPDRGSHQPQHF. In DNA, the CDR3 is TGTGCCAGCAGCCCCGACAGGGGTTCTCACCAGCCCCAGCATTTT.

CDR3 sequence (DNA): TGTGCCAGTAGTATTGCGGTGAACACTGAAGCTTTCTTT. Its translation is CASSIAVNTEAFF. The chain recombines TRBV19 with TRBJ1-1; D is ambiguous. The germline V gene has CDR1 LNHDA and CDR2 SQIVND (reference sequence). The CDR3 spans 13 residues. V lost 3 bases, J lost 0 bases, and 5 bases lay in between.